This T cell receptor (beta chain) emerged from a study of CD8 T cells in ankylosing spondylitis (dated by TCRdb to the late 2010s). Regarding the research as a whole: To find TCR variants linked to disease, the study profiled T cell receptor beta repertoires in ankylosing spondylitis patients and healthy donors. The full study cohort was made up of roughly 25 ankylosing spondylitis patients and some 100 healthy donors. Peripheral blood was sampled, and synovial fluid was additionally collected from ankylosing spondylitis patients. What the authors observed across the whole study: A CD8+ phenotype was shown by the disease-linked clones, which were found at relatively low frequencies in peripheral blood. A TCR beta motif made up of eight highly homologous amino acid variants appeared to be characteristic of blood from ankylosing spondylitis patients. The disease-linked clones were reported as significantly enriched in matched synovial fluid samples from ankylosing spondylitis patients. Some motif variants were previously reported in synovial fluid and blood of reactive arthritis patients, suggesting common disease-initiation mechanisms.

The sequencer listed for this sample is Illumina HiSeq 2500. Quantitative 5'-RACE with molecular barcodes was used to prepare TCR beta libraries. In the authors' own workflow: To identify disease-linked TCR variants, a new computational method was used, one built on a probabilistic model of VDJ rearrangement. The public reads were reanalyzed by TCRdb: fastp trimming at Q25, MiXCR alignment, in-frame beta chains only. Every distinct CDR3 protein forms one entry, paired with its most common genes and DNA. What appears here as the V and J calls and clone size reflects TCRdb's work, not the paper's. The sample table holds 250,000 to 300,000 distinct CDR3 sequences, of which roughly 20% were seen once. 7.5% to 9.5% of the sample rests with the top ten. Sequences SGHTA (CDR1) and FQGNSA (CDR2) are obtained from the germline V gene. V is reduced by 1 base and J by 6 bases, leaving a spacing of 9 bases between them. The CDR3 goes from the cysteine to the phenylalanine over 13 residues. Left in the record is the CDR3 DNA by itself, 39 bases read in frame from the first base.

Concerning this clonotype: This clone's antigen is unknown. Qualities for individual bases were not recorded, and no much larger clone is one base off.

This sequence was found in a male donor with ankylosing spondylitis or in good health (not recorded which). The chain joins TRBV7-2 to TRBJ1-1; no D gene is confidently identified. Input material: blood, either unsorted or a sorted T cell fraction (not recorded which). The CDR3 protein is CASSLGRGAEAFF. DNA sequence: TGTGCCAGCAGCTTAGGCAGAGGCGCTGAAGCTTTCTTT. Supplemented by the reference TRBV7-2 and TRBJ1-1 proteins around the CDR3, the complete variable domain is GAGVSQSPSNKVTEKGKDVELRCDPISGHTALYWYRQSLGQGLEFLIYFQGNSAPDKSGLPSDRFSAERTGGSVSTLTIQRTQQEDSAVYLCASSLGRGAEAFFGQGTRLTVV.